This T cell receptor (beta chain) was found in a study of T cell repertoires in cytomegalovirus infection (dated by TCRdb to about 2019). At the level of the whole study: Peptide stimulations targeted recently identified HLA-C-restricted CMV epitopes, whose presentation resists viral immunomodulation, together with well-studied HLA-B-restricted epitopes. Donor HLA type was relevant to the analysis, because carriage of CMV infection together with the matching HLA type was indicated by public TCR beta signatures. Points the paper makes about the study in general: Cumulative frequency of public TCR beta family members discriminated carriers of CMV infection plus the relevant HLA type in this cohort and an independent roughly 320-donor cohort. The ex vivo response was dominated by HLA-C-restricted CMV-specific TCR beta clonotypes, which also provided the single most frequent clonotype in two of eight donors.

This clonotype was recorded many times. Which antigen it targets is not known. Base qualities were left out, and no much larger clone turns up one base away. TCRdb records Illumina HiSeq 1500 as the sequencer. In-frame beta chains were kept once TCRdb had trimmed the public reads at Q25 with fastp and called clones with MiXCR. Rows with a matching CDR3 protein are joined into one entry that keeps the most common DNA and genes. Present in this sample are under 450,000 distinct CDR3 sequences, about 32% of which were seen just once. The ten largest clonotypes hold approximately 15% of the sample. Sample treatment or condition, as interpreted from the label and publication: in vitro stimulation with specific CMV peptide epitopes to enrich CMV-specific T cells. Sequencing used cultured PBMCs, obtained from culture after CMV antigen stimulation. The origin of this receptor is a human donor in good health (CMV status not recorded). Some clones in this sample may be carry-over from other donors' samples.

Here is the DNA: TGTGCCAGCAGCTTAGCTGGGACTCGGTTTAGCAATCAGCCCCAGCATTTT. This codes for CASSLAGTRFSNQPQHF. In this chain, TRBV7-8 is recombined with TRBJ1-5; possibly the D gene is TRBD1, per 5 matching bases. Counted from cysteine to phenylalanine, this CDR3 has 17 amino acids. Only the CDR3 region is kept as DNA, spanning 51 bases read in frame from base 1. Taken from the germline V gene, the CDR1 and CDR2 loops are SGHVS and FQNEAQ. V gives up 0 bases and J gives up 0 bases, and the segment between their germline ends measures 12 bases.